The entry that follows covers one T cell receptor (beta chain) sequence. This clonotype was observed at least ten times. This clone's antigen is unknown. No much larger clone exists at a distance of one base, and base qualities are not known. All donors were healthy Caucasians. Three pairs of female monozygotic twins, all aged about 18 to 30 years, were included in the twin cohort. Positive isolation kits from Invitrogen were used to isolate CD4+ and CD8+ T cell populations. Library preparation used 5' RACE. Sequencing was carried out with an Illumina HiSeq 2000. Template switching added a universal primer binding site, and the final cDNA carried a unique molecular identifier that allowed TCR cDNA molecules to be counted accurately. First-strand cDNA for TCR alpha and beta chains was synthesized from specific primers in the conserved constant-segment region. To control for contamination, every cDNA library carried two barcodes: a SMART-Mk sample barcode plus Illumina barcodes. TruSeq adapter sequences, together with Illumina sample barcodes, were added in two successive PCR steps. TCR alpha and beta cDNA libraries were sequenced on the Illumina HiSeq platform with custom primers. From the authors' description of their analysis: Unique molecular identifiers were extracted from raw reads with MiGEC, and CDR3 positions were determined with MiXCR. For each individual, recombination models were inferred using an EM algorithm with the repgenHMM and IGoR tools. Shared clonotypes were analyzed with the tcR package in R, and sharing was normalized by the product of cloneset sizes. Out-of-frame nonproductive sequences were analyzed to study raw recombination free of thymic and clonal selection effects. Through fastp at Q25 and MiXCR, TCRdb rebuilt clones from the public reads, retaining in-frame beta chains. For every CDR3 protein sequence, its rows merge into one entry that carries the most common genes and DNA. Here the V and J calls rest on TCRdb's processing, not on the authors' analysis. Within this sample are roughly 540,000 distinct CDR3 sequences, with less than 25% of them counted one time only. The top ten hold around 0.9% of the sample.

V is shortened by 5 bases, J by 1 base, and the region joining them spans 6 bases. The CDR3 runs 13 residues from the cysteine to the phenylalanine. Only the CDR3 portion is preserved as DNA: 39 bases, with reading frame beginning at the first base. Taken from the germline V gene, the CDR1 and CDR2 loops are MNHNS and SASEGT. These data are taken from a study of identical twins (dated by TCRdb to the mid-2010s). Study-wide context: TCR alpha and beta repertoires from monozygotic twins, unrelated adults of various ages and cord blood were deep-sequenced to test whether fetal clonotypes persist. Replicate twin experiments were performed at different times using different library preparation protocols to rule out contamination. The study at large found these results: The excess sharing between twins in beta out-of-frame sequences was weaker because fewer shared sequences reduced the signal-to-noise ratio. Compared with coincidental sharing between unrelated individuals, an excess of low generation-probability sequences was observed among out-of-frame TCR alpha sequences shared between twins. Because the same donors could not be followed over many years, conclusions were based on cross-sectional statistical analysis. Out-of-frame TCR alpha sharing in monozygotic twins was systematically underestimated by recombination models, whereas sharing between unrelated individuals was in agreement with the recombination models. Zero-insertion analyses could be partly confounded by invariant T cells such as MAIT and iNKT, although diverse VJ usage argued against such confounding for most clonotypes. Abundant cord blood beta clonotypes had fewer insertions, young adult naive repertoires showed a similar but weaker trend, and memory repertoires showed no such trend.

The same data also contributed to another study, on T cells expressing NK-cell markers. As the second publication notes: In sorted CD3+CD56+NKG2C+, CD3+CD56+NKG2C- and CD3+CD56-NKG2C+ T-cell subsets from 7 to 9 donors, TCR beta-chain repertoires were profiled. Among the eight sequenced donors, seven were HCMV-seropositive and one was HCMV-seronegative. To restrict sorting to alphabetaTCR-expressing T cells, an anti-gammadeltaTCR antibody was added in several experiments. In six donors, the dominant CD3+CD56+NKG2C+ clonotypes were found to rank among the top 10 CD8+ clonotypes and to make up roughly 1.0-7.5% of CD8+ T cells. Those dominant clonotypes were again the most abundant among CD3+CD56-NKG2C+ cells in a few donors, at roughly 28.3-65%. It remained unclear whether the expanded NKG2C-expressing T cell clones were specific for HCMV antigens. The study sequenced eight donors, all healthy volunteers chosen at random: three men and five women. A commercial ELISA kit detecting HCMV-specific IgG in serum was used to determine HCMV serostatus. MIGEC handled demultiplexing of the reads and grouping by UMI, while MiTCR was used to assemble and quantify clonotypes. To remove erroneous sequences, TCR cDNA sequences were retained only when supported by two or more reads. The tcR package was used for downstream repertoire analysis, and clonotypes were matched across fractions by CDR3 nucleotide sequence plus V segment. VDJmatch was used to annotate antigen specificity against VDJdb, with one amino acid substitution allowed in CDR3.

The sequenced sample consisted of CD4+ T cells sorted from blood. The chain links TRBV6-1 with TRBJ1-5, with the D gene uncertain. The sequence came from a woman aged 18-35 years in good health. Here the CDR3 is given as CASSQKSNQPQHF. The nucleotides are TGTGCCAGCAGTCAAAAGAGCAATCAGCCCCAGCATTTT.